This is a list of T cell receptor beta chains from one sample in a study of T cells in tuberculosis. Profiling relied on immunoSEQ multiplex PCR, and the TCRdb table lists in-frame clones only, not all of them. The data contain about 58,000 clones, over 75% of them singletons. Sequencing input: CD1b-GMM tetramer-negative cells sorted from PBMCs. Receptors were obtained from an adult woman with latent tuberculosis. Each CDR3 is given with its conserved first and last residue. A D gene is named only where the DNA matches it firmly. Not all rows give a size; the values are once, few, many and, for expanded clones, a class.

>-|TRBD1|TRBV27|15|TRBJ2-7
CASSLTGQTSYEQYF
>-|TRBD2|TRBV13|16|TRBJ2-5
CASSPKTSGSVETQYF
>-|TRBD2|TRBV23-1|17|TRBJ2-3
CASSQSGSGGSTDTQYF
>-|TRBD1|TRBV6-1|15|TRBJ2-7
CASSSRDRAAYEQYF
>-|-|TRBV6-6|13|TRBJ2-3
CASRGGSKDTQYF
>once|-|TRBV11-3|12|TRBJ1-1
CASSLDSFEAFF
>-|-|TRBV5-6|15|TRBJ2-3
CASSLVFTGTDTQYF
>-|-|TRBV5-4|13|TRBJ1-2
CASSKQANYGYTF
>-|-|TRBV4-3|15|TRBJ1-5
CASSPSTALNQPQHF
>once|TRBD2|TRBV4-3|15|TRBJ2-5
CASSQDRGVGETQYF
>few|-|TRBV7-9|11|TRBJ2-7
CASEGSHEQYF
>-|TRBD1|TRBV19|13|TRBJ2-1
CAKQTGGNNEQFF
>-|-|TRBV19|11|TRBJ1-1
CASSAGNEAFF
>-|-|TRBV7-9|16|TRBJ2-1
CASSTSTGHLYNEQFF
>-|TRBD2|TRBV7-2|16|TRBJ2-1
CASSSASGLFYNEQFF
>-|TRBD1|TRBV28|14|TRBJ2-5
CASSEDRGRETQYF
>once|TRBD2|TRBV30|14|TRBJ2-1
CAWRRSGGRNEQFF
>-|-|TRBV14|13|TRBJ2-7
CASSLQGPYEQYF
>-|TRBD1|TRBV29-1|15|TRBJ2-1
CSVERGTGIYNEQFF
>-|-|TRBV6-1|15|TRBJ1-5
CASIKDTYSNQPQHF
>-|TRBD2|TRBV18|16|TRBJ2-1
CASSPMGLAGYNEQFF
>-|-|TRBV19|15|TRBJ1-2
CASSLGGVPNYGYTF
>-|-|TRBV27|17|TRBJ2-4
CASSPPDYRQAKNIQYF
>-|-|TRBV11-3|12|TRBJ1-2
CASSFQYYGYTF
>-|TRBD1|TRBV4-1|18|TRBJ2-6
CASSQVRGPLSGANVLTF
>-|-|TRBV27|13|TRBJ1-2
CASSLGAYYGYTF
>-|-|TRBV30|13|TRBJ2-3
CAWSVQGTDTQYF
>few|-|TRBV19|12|TRBJ1-5
CASSIFDQPQHF
>-|-|TRBV29-1|13|TRBJ1-3
CSVGLNSGNTIYF
>-|TRBD1|TRBV7-8|15|TRBJ1-4
CASSSAGGEVEKLFF
>-|-|TRBV7-2|15|TRBJ2-5
CASSLPEAAQETQYF
>-|-|TRBV6-5|13|TRBJ1-2
CASSYLGVYGYTF
>-|TRBD2|TRBV7-2|18|TRBJ2-7
CASSNRRLAGGKTYEQYF
>-|-|TRBV19|16|TRBJ1-2
CASSIGRRSGNYGYTF
>-|TRBD1|TRBV28|15|TRBJ2-3
CASSHDRGRTDTQYF
>-|-|TRBV6-1|14|TRBJ2-7
CASSSGLSLNEQYF
>-|TRBD1|TRBV6-6|16|TRBJ2-2
CASSWDRGLNTGELFF
>-|TRBD1|TRBV7-3|19|TRBJ2-6
CASSQTRGTGGSGANVLTF
>-|TRBD1|TRBV4-2|15|TRBJ1-4
CASSQGSGGNEKLFF
>-|TRBD1|TRBV9|13|TRBJ2-7
CASSFGQGYEQYF
>-|TRBD1|TRBV6-1|15|TRBJ1-5
CASTQEEGGGQPQHF
>-|-|TRBV4-3|14|TRBJ1-5
CASSQELFSPPQHF
>-|-|TRBV9|15|TRBJ2-3
CASSVDSDSLDTQYF
>-|TRBD1|TRBV28|16|TRBJ2-7
CASSLLGTALPHEQYF
>-|TRBD2|TRBV4-2|16|TRBJ2-1
CASSQDGGLAGYEQFF
>-|TRBD1|TRBV10-1|15|TRBJ2-2
CASSDGTGNTGELFF
>-|-|TRBV6-5|13|TRBJ2-1
CASSYPRSDEQFF